One T cell receptor (beta chain) is described in this entry. The data were taken from a study of blood T cell repertoires in COVID-19. Looking at the study overall: Samples taken during acute and convalescent COVID-19 were collected in the United States, Italy and Spain. Sources were T cells, B-cell-depleted T cells, or PBMCs; the material itself was cDNA or gDNA.

V lost 5 bases and J 4 bases, leaving 15 bases between the germline ends. CDR1 and CDR2 (germline): MNHEY, SVGAGI. The CDR3 totals 15 residues. In the original processing: The authors estimated nucleated cell counts from reference gene primer amplification. TCRdb's table, derived via immunoSEQ multiplex PCR, lists solely in-frame clones and lacks some. V, J and clone size were drawn from that table, and D and trimming were deduced from the DNA. The sample has just under 350,000 clones; around four fifths are singletons. Sequenced sample: peripheral blood. The TCR was taken from a man under 40 with active or convalescent COVID-19. V usage is TRBV6-5 and J usage is TRBJ1-5, with a weak D call TRBD1 (5 bases). The CDR3 spells CASSRGGLLNQPQHF. Here the CDR3 DNA reads TGTGCCAGCAGTCGGGGGGGACTGCTAAATCAGCCCCAGCATTTT.